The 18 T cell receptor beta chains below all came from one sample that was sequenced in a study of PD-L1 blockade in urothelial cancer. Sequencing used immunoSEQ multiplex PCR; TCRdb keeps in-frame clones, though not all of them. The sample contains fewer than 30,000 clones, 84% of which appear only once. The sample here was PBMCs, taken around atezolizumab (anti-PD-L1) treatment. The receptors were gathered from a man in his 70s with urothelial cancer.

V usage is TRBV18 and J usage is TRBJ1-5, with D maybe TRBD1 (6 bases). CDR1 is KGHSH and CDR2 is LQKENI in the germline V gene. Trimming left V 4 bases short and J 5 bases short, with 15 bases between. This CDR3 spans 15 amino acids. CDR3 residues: CASSLAGADDQPQHF. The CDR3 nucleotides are TGTGCCAGCTCACTAGCAGGGGCAGATGATCAGCCCCAGCATTTT.

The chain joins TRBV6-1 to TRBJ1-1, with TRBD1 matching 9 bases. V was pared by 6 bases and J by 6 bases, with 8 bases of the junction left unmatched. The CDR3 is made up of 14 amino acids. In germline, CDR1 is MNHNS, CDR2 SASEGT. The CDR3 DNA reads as TGTGCCAGCAGCTTGGGGACAGGGAGTTCTGAAGCTTTCTTT. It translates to CASSLGTGSSEAFF.

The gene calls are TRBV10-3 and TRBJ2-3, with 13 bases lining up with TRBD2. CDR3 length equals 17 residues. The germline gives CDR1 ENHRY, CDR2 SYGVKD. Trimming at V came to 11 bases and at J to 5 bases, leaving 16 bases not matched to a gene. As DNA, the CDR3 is TGTGCCTCACGAAGACCCGGGACTAGCGGGAACATAGATACGCAGTATTTT. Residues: CASRRPGTSGNIDTQYF.

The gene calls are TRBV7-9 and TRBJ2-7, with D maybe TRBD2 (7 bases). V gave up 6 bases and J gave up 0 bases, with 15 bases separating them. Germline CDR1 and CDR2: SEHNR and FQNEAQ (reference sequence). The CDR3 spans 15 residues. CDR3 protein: CASSSGGGLSYEQYF. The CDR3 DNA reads TGTGCCAGCAGTTCCGGCGGGGGCCTCTCCTACGAGCAGTACTTC.

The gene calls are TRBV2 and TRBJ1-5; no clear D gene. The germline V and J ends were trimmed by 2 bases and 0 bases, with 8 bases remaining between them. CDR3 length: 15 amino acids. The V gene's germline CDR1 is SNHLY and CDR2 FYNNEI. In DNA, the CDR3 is TGTGCCAGCAGTGAAAATGGGCATAGCAATCAGCCCCAGCATTTT. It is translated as CASSENGHSNQPQHF.

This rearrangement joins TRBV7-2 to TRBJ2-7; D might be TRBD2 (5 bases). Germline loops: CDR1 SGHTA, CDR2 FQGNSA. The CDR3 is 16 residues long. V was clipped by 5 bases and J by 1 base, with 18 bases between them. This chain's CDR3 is CASSPRELGGSYEQYF. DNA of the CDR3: TGTGCCAGCAGCCCCCGGGAATTAGGTGGGTCCTACGAGCAGTACTTC.

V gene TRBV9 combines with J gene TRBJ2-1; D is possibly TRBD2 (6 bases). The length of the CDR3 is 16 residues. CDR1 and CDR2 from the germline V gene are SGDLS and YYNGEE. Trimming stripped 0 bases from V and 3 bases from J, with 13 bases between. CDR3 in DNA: TGTGCCAGCAGCGTAGGAGGGGAGGATCTCTACAATGAGCAGTTCTTC. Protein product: CASSVGGEDLYNEQFF.

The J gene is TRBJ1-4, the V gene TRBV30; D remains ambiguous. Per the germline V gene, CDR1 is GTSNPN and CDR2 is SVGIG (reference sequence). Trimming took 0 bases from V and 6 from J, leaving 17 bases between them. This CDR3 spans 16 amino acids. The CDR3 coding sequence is TGTGCCTGGAGTGTACCGAGGAGTGGCCTTGATGAAAAACTGTTTTTT. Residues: CAWSVPRSGLDEKLFF.

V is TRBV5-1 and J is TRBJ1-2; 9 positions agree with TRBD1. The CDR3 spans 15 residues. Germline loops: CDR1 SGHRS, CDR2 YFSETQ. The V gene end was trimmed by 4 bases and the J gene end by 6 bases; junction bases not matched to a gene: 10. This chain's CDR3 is CASSLLEQGAHGYTF. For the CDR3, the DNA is TGCGCCAGCAGCCTCTTAGAACAGGGGGCTCATGGCTACACCTTC.

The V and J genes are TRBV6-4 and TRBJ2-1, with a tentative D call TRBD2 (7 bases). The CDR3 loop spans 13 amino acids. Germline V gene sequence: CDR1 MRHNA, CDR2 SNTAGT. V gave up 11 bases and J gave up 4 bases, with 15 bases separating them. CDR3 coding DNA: TGTGCCTCCCAGGGAGGGGGGTACAATGAGCAGTTCTTC. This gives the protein CASQGGGYNEQFF.

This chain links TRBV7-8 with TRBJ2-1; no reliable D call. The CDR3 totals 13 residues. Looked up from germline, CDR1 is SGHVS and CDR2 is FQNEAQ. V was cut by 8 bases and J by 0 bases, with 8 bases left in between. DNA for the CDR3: TGTGCCAGCGGCAGGATCTCCTACAATGAGCAGTTCTTC. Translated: CASGRISYNEQFF. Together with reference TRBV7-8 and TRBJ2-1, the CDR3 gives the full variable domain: GAGVSQSPRYKVAKRGQDVALRCDPISGHVSLFWYQQALGQGPEFLTYFQNEAQLDKSGLPSDRFFAERPEGSVSTLKIQRTQQEDSAVYLCASGRISYNEQFFGPGTRLTVL.

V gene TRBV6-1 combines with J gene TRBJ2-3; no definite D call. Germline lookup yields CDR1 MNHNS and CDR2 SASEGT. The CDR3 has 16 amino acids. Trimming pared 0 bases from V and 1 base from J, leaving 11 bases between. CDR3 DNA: TGTGCCAGCAGTGAAGCGGCTAGGTTGGGCACAGATACGCAGTATTTT. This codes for CASSEAARLGTDTQYF.

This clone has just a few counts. CDR3 region: CASSYGGGLETQYF. The CDR3 bases are TGTGCCAGCAGCTACGGGGGGGGGTTGGAGACCCAGTACTTC. The chain uses TRBV7-6 and TRBJ2-5; TRBD2 aligns across 8 bases. Trimming took 4 bases from V and 5 from J; bases not matched to a gene: 6. Germline V gene sequence: CDR1 SGHVS, CDR2 FNYEAQ. The CDR3 contains 14 residues.

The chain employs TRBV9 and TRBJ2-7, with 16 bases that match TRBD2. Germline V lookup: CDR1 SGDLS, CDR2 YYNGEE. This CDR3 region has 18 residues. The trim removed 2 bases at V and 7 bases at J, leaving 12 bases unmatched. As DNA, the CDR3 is TGTGCCAGCAGCGTGGGGGGACTAGCGGGAGGGGGGAGGAGTGAGCAGTACTTC. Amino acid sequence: CASSVGGLAGGGRSEQYF.

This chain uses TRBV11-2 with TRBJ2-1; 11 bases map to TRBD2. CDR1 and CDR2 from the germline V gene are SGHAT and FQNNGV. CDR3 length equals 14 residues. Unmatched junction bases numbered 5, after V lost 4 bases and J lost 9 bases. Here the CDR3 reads CASSSNGLAGEQFF. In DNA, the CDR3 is TGTGCCAGCAGCTCGAACGGACTAGCGGGTGAGCAGTTCTTC. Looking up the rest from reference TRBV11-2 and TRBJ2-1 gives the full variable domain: EAGVAQSPRYKIIEKRQSVAFWCNPISGHATLYWYQQILGQGPKLLIQFQNNGVVDDSQLPKDRFSAERLKGVDSTLKIQPAKLEDSAVYLCASSSNGLAGEQFFGPGTRLTVL.

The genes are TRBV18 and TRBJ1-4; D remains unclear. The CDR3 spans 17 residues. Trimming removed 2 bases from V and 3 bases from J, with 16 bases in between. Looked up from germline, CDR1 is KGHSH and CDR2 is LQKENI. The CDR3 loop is CASSPEVEETANEKLFF. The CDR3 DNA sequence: TGTGCCAGCTCACCAGAGGTCGAAGAGACCGCTAATGAAAAACTGTTTTTT.

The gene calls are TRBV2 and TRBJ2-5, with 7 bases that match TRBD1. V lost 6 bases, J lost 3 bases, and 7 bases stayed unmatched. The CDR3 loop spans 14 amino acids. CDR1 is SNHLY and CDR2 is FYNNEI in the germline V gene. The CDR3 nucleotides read TGTGCCAGCAGGAAGACAGGGAGTGAAGAGACCCAGTACTTC. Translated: CASRKTGSEETQYF.

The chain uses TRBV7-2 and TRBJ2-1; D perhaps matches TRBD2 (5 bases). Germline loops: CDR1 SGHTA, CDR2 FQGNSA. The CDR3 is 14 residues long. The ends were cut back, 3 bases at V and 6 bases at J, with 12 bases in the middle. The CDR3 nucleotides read TGTGCCAGCAGCTTGACGAGCGGCCTCAATGAGCAGTTCTTC. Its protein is CASSLTSGLNEQFF.